This T cell receptor beta chain was recovered during a study of regulatory T cells. General study points: In CD3G-deficient patients, conventional CD4+ T cells were enriched for hydrophobic CDR3 residues at positions 6 and 7. Regulatory T cells showed the strongest V-J pair restriction and V/J gene skewing among patient repertoires.

Comment on this clone: The target antigen is unknown.

The CDR3 sequence is 17 residues long. CDR1 is MNHNS and CDR2 is SASEGT in the germline V gene. V dropped 0 bases and J dropped 4 bases, with 18 bases sitting between them. CD4+ T cells were divided by sorting: CD25-high CD127-low Tregs, CD25-low CD127-high conventional cells. Primers: 52 TRBV forward and 13 TRBJ reverse. Produced via immunoSEQ multiplex PCR; TCRdb's table is partial and in-frame only. The data show about 32,000 clones, about 91% seen once. Sample: conventional CD4+ T cells sorted from blood. The chain employs TRBV6-1 and TRBJ1-1; tentative D call: TRBD1 (6 bases). The sequence derives from a person aged 18 to 29 with CD3G deficiency. CDR3 amino acids: CASSEATYHRAVTEAFF. CDR3 sequence (DNA): TGTGCCAGCAGTGAAGCGACCTACCACAGGGCGGTCACTGAAGCTTTCTTT.